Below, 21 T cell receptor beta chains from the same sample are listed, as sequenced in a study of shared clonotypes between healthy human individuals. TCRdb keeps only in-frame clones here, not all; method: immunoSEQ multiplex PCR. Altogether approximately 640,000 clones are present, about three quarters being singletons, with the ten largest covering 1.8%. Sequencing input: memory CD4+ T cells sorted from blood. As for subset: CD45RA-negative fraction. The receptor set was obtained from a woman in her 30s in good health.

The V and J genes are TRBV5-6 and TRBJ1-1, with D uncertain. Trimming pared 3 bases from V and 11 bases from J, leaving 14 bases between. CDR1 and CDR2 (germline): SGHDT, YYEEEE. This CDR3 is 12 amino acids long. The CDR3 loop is CASSSPGEAAFF. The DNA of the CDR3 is TGTGCCAGCAGCTCCCCCGGTGAGGCCGCTTTCTTT.

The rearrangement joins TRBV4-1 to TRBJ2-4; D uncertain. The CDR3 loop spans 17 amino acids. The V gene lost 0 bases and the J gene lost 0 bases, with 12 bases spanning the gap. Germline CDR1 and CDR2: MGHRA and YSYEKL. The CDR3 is CASSQDRAVLAKNIQYF. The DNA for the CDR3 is TGCGCCAGCAGCCAAGATCGGGCGGTGCTAGCCAAAAACATTCAGTACTTC.

The CDR3 bases are TGCGCCAGCAGCCAAGATCTGGTGGTAGCGGGCGGGGAGCTGTTTTTT. This encodes CASSQDLVVAGGELFF. The chain combines TRBV4-1 with TRBJ2-2, with TRBD2 matching over 7 bases. Germline loops: CDR1 MGHRA, CDR2 YSYEKL. The CDR3 is made up of 16 amino acids. Trimming removed 0 bases from V and 7 bases from J; junction bases left unmatched: 8.

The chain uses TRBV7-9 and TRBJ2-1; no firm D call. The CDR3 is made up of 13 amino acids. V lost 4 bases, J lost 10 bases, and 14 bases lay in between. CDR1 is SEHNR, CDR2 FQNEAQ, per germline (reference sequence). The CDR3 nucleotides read TGTGCCAGCAGCTACCTCGACCAGACCGAGCAGTTCTTC. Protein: CASSYLDQTEQFF.

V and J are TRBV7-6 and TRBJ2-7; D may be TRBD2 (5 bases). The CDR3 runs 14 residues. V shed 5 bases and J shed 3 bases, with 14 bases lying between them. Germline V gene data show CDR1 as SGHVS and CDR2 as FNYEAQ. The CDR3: CASSRQAGDYEQYF. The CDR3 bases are TGTGCCAGCAGCCGGCAAGCCGGGGACTACGAGCAGTACTTC.

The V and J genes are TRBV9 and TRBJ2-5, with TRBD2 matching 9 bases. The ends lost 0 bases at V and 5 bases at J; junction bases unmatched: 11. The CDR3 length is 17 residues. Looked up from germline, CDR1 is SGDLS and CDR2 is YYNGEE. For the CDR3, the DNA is TGTGCCAGCAGCGTAGGGGTTCGCGGGAGGGCCGGTGAGACCCAGTACTTC. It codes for CASSVGVRGRAGETQYF. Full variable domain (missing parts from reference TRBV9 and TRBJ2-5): DSGVTQTPKHLITATGQRVTLRCSPRSGDLSVYWYQQSLDQGLQFLIQYYNGEERAKGNILERFSAQQFPDLHSELNLSSLELGDSALYFCASSVGVRGRAGETQYFGPGTRLLVL.

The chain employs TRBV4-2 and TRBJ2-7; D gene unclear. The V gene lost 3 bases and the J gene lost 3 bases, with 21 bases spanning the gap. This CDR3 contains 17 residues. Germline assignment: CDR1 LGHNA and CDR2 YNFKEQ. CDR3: CASSQSSTGLVVYEQYF. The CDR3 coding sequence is TGTGCCAGCAGCCAGTCATCGACTGGCCTTGTGGTCTACGAGCAGTACTTC.

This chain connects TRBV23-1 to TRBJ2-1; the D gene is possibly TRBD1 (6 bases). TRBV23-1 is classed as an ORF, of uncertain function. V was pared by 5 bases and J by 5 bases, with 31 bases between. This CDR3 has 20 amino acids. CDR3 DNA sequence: TGCGCCAGCAGTTACATTCCGGACAGACGCCTGACCCCTTGGAACAATGAGCAGTTCTTC. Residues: CASSYIPDRRLTPWNNEQFF.

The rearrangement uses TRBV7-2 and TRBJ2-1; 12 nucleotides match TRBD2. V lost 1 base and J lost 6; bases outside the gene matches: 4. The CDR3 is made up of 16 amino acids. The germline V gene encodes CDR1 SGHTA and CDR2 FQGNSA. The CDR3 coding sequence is TGTGCCAGCAGCTTAGTTGGACTAGCGGGACGCAATGAGCAGTTCTTC. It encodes CASSLVGLAGRNEQFF.

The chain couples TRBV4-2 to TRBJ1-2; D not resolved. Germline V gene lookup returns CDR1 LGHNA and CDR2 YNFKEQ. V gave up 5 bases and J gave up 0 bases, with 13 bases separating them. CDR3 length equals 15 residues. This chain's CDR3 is CASSLVISANYGYTF. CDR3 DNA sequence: TGTGCCAGCAGCTTGGTGATTTCAGCTAACTATGGCTACACCTTC.

Written as DNA, the CDR3 is TGTGCCAGCAAGGCGGGAGGGCCAGGAGAGACCCAGTACTTC. Amino acid sequence: CASKAGGPGETQYF. This chain connects TRBV5-4 to TRBJ2-5; 9 bases align to TRBD2. Trimming removed 6 bases from V and 4 bases from J; junction bases left unmatched: 7. Germline CDR1 SGHNT, CDR2 YYREEE (reference sequence). The CDR3 sequence is 14 residues long. Supplemented by reference TRBV5-4 and TRBJ2-5, the full variable domain reads ETGVTQSPTHLIKTRGQQVTLRCSSQSGHNTVSWYQQALGQGPQFIFQYYREEENGRGNFPPRFSGLQFPNYSSELNVNALELDDSALYLCASKAGGPGETQYFGPGTRLLVL.

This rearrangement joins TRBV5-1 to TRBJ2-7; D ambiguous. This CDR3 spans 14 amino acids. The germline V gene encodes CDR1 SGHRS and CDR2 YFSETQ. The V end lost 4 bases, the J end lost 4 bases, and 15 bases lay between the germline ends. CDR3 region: CASSASTLAYEQYF. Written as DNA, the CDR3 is TGCGCCAGCAGCGCCTCGACGCTGGCATACGAGCAGTACTTC. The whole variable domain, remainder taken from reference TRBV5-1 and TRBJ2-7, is KAGVTQTPRYLIKTRGQQVTLSCSPISGHRSVSWYQQTPGQGLQFLFEYFSETQRNKGNFPGRFSGRQFSNSRSEMNVSTLELGDSALYLCASSASTLAYEQYFGPGTRLTVT.

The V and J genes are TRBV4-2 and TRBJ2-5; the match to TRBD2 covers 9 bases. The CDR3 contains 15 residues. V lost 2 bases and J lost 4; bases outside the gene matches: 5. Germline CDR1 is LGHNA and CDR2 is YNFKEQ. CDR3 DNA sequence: TGTGCCAGCAGCCAAAGCGGCGGGAGGGGAGAGACCCAGTACTTC. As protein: CASSQSGGRGETQYF.

CDR3 in amino acids: CASSQIRHTEAFF. CDR3 DNA: TGTGCCAGCAGCCAAATCAGGCACACTGAAGCTTTCTTT. V gene TRBV14 combines with J gene TRBJ1-1, with unresolved D. Between the trimmed V and J ends, which lost 2 bases and 3 bases, there was a span of 7 bases. Germline loops: CDR1 SGHDN, CDR2 FVKESK. CDR3 size: 13 residues.

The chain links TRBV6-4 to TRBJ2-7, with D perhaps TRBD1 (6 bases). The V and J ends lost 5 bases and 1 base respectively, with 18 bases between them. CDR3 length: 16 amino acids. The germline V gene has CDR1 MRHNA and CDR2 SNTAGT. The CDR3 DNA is TGTGCCAGCAGTTCGTCGTGGCAGGGGAGTTCCTACGAGCAGTACTTC. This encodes CASSSSWQGSSYEQYF.

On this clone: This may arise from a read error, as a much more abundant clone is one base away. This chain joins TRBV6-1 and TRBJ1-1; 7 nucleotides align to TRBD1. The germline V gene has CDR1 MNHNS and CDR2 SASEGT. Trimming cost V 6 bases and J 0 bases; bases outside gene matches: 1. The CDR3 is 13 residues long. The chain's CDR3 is CASRGQLNTEAFF. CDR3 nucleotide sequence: TGTGCCAGCAGGGGACAGTTGAACACTGAAGCTTTCTTT.

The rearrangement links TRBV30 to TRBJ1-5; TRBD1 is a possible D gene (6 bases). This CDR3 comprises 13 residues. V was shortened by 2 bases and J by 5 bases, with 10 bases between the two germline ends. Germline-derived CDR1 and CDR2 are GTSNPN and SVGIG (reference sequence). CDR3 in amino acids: CAWSRDKHQPQHF. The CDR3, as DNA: TGTGCCTGGAGTAGGGACAAACATCAGCCCCAGCATTTT.

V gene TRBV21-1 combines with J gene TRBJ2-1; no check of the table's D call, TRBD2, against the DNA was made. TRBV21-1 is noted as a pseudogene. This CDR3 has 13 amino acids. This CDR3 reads CASSTQPGLEMFF. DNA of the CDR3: TGTGCCAGCAGCACCCAACCGGGACTAGAAATGTTCTTC.

The CDR3 reads CATSRDRGRVFTEAFF. The DNA of the CDR3 is TGTGCCACCAGCAGAGATAGGGGCAGGGTATTCACTGAAGCTTTCTTT. The chain recombines TRBV15 with TRBJ1-1; possible D gene TRBD1, 5 bases. CDR1 is LNHNV, CDR2 YYDKDF, per germline (reference sequence). This CDR3 is built from 16 residues. V was pared by 0 bases and J by 4 bases, with 15 bases between.

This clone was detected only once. CDR3 in amino acids: CASSSYLGEQYF. CDR3 sequence (DNA): TGTGCCAGCAGCTCCTATCTGGGGGAGCAGTACTTC. The chain couples TRBV11-3 to TRBJ2-7; D remains ambiguous. The length of the CDR3 is 12 residues. Deletions cut 4 bases from V and 7 bases from J, with 11 bases between. Looked up from germline, CDR1 is SGHNT and CDR2 is YENEEA.

The CDR3 protein is CASSQDRISLYGYTF. CDR3 DNA sequence: TGCGCCAGCAGCCAAGATCGAATCAGTCTTTATGGCTACACCTTC. The genes are TRBV4-1 and TRBJ1-2; D not resolved. The germline gives CDR1 MGHRA, CDR2 YSYEKL. The CDR3 sequence is 15 residues long. Trimming shortened V by 0 bases and J by 5 bases, and 13 bases separated the two germline ends.